These T cell receptor beta chains were read from a single sample in a study of T cells in Graves' hyperthyroidism and ophthalmopathy. Each CDR3 protein gets one entry after TCRdb re-called the multiplex PCR reads with MiXCR. The data hold about 640,000 distinct CDR3 sequences, with around 21% observed a single time. Source material: blood. These receptor sequences come from a man younger than 40 with Graves' ophthalmopathy. Both conserved end residues are part of each CDR3. D genes are given only for firm matches. The size field is filled for only some rows; it gives once, few, many or a size class.

TRBJ1-2,.,12,TRBV7-2,few,TGTGCCAGCAGCTTCGGGCCTGATGGCTACACCTTC,CASSFGPDGYTF
TRBJ2-1,TRBD2,15,TRBV9,.,TGTGCCAGCAGCCCTTCTCTAGCGGGAGTCTGGGAGCAGTTCTTC,CASSPSLAGVWEQFF
TRBJ1-1,TRBD1,15,TRBV6-1,.,TGTGCCAGCCTTCTCGGACAGGTTGGTAACACTGAAGCTTTCTTT,CASLLGQVGNTEAFF
TRBJ1-2,.,14,TRBV18,many,TGTGCCAGCTCATCCGACGGGACGAGCTATGGCTACACCTTC,CASSSDGTSYGYTF
TRBJ1-4,.,18,TRBV9,few,TGTGCCAGCAGCGAAACCGGACGACCTGGCGGCACTAATGAAAAACTGTTTTTT,CASSETGRPGGTNEKLFF
TRBJ2-1,.,18,TRBV28,.,TGTGCCAGCAGTCACCTCGGAGGCGGGCAGGGGGGTTACAATGAGCAGTTCTTC,CASSHLGGGQGGYNEQFF
TRBJ2-6,.,17,TRBV7-2,.,TGTGCCAGCAGCCAAAGGGGGGGCAGTGGTGGGGCCAACGTCCTGACTTTC,CASSQRGGSGGANVLTF
TRBJ1-5,TRBD1,15,TRBV6-1,.,TGTGCCAGCATTCGACAGGGGGCGAGCAATCAGCCCCAGCATTTT,CASIRQGASNQPQHF
TRBJ2-1,.,13,TRBV4-1,.,TGCGCCAGCAGCCAAGTGAGTACTAGTGAGCAGTTCTTC,CASSQVSTSEQFF
TRBJ2-5,.,15,TRBV3-1,many,TGTGCCAGCAGCCAAGAAGGGGGTATCGGAGAGACCCAGTACTTC,CASSQEGGIGETQYF
TRBJ1-2,.,14,TRBV12-3/TRBV12-4,few,TGTGCCAGCACTGGACCGGGGGGGGACGGAGGCTACACCTTC,CASTGPGGDGGYTF
TRBJ2-3,TRBD2,16,TRBV12-3/TRBV12-4,.,TGTGCCAGCAGTATAGGGCCGGGACTAGCGACAGATACGCAGTATTTT,CASSIGPGLATDTQYF
TRBJ2-3,.,16,TRBV20-1,few,TGCAGTGCTAGACCTACGGTGCGGCGGAGCACAGATACGCAGTATTTT,CSARPTVRRSTDTQYF
TRBJ1-3,.,12,TRBV29-1,.,TGCAGCGTTGAAGGTCCTGGAAACACCATATATTTT,CSVEGPGNTIYF
TRBJ2-3,TRBD2,18,TRBV25-1,.,TGTGCCAGCAGTGATTGGGGGACTAGCGGGAGGGCTGGAGATACGCAGTATTTT,CASSDWGTSGRAGDTQYF
TRBJ2-7,.,15,TRBV12-5,many,TGTGCTAGTGGTTTGGTTGGTCCGGAGTCCTACGAGCAGTACTTC,CASGLVGPESYEQYF
TRBJ2-7,.,12,TRBV7-9,few,TGTGCCAGCAGCCGCCCTTCGGCCGAGCAGTACTTC,CASSRPSAEQYF
TRBJ2-3,.,12,TRBV30,many,TGTGCCTGGAGGGGTTTGACGGGGGCGCAGTATTTT,CAWRGLTGAQYF
TRBJ1-1,.,16,TRBV5-1,.,TGCGCCAGCACCGGTGGGGTTGTCAGTTCGGGCACTGAAGCTTTCTTT,CASTGGVVSSGTEAFF
TRBJ2-5,TRBD2,16,TRBV6-1,.,TGTGCCAGCAGTGGCGGGACTAGCGGCGACCTGGAGACCCAGTACTTC,CASSGGTSGDLETQYF
TRBJ2-7,.,16,TRBV6-2/TRBV6-3,.,TGTGCCAGCAGTTACTCTTTCGCAGGGGCCCCCGGCGAGCAGTACTTC,CASSYSFAGAPGEQYF
TRBJ2-3,TRBD2,15,TRBV5-1,.,TGCGCCAGCAGCTTTAGCGGGAACCGCGTAGATACGCAGTATTTT,CASSFSGNRVDTQYF
TRBJ2-3,.,14,TRBV5-4,few,TGTGCCAGCAGCTTGGAGCGGAGAGGGGATACGCAGTATTTT,CASSLERRGDTQYF
TRBJ2-5,TRBD1,16,TRBV18,.,TGTGCCAGCTCACCACCGGGCGGCGGACAGGAAGAGACCCAGTACTTC,CASSPPGGGQEETQYF
TRBJ1-3,.,14,TRBV7-9,few,TGTGCCAGCAGCTGGGACATCTCTGGAAACACCATATATTTT,CASSWDISGNTIYF
TRBJ2-3,TRBD2,15,TRBV9,.,TGTGCCAGCAGCGTAGGGACTAGCGCCCCAGATACGCAGTATTTT,CASSVGTSAPDTQYF
TRBJ1-2,.,13,TRBV2,few,TGTGCCAGCAGTCCGGGGGGCACAGTCGGCTACACCTTC,CASSPGGTVGYTF
TRBJ2-7,TRBD2,15,TRBV19,.,TGTGCCGGCCCACGAGGCCAGCGGGACTCCTACGAGCAGTACTTC,CAGPRGQRDSYEQYF
TRBJ2-2,.,13,TRBV28,.,TGTGCCAGCATCTCTGCCGGCCCCGGGGAGCTGTTTTTT,CASISAGPGELFF
TRBJ1-4,TRBD1,15,TRBV4-3,.,TGCGCCAGAAGCCCGGGGACAGGGGGAGGTGAAAAACTGTTTTTT,CARSPGTGGGEKLFF
TRBJ1-2,.,14,TRBV2,many,TGTGCCAGCAGTGAGAAGGCAGTGGGCTATGGCTACACCTTC,CASSEKAVGYGYTF
TRBJ1-1,.,15,TRBV20-1,.,TGCAGTGCTAGTCGGGCAACCCCAAGTCACACTGAAGCTTTCTTT,CSASRATPSHTEAFF